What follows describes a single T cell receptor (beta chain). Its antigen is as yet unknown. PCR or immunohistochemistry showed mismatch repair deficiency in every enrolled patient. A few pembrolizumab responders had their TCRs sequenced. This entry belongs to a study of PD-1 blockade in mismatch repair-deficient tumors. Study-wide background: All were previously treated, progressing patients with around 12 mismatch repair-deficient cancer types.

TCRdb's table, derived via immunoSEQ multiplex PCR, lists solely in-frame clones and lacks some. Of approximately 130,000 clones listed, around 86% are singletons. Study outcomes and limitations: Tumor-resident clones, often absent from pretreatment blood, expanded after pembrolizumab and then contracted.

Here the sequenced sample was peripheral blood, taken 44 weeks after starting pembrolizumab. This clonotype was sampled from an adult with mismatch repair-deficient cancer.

This CDR3 reads CSVDQDTGELFF. CDR3 in DNA: TGCAGCGTTGATCAGGACACCGGGGAGCTGTTTTTT. The J gene is TRBJ2-2, the V gene TRBV29-1; D gene ambiguous. Germline values: CDR1 SQVTM, CDR2 ANQGSEA. Trimming pared 3 bases from V and 3 bases from J, leaving 5 bases between. The CDR3 extends over 12 amino acids.